This is a list of T cell receptor beta chains from one sample in a study of CD8 T cells in Susac syndrome. TCRdb re-called the immunoSEQ multiplex PCR reads with MiXCR, one entry per CDR3 protein. The sample has tens of thousands of distinct CDR3 sequences; about 91% are singletons. Material for sequencing was CD8+ T cells from PBMCs. These receptors all come from a human donor with multiple sclerosis. The CDR3 runs from the conserved cysteine through the conserved F or W. Fields, in order: CDR3 length, D gene, V gene, J gene, clone size, CDR3 DNA, CDR3 protein. The D gene is left open where the match is weak. Not all rows give a size; the values are once, few, many and, for expanded clones, a class.

>14|.|TRBV19|TRBJ1-5|.
TGTGCCAGTAGTATAGATACAAACCTCCAGCCCCAGCATTTT
CASSIDTNLQPQHF
>17|TRBD1|TRBV18|TRBJ2-1|.
TGTGCCAGCTCACCAGGGACAGGGATGATCTTCTACAATGAGCAGTTCTTC
CASSPGTGMIFYNEQFF
>15|.|TRBV3-1|TRBJ2-7|.
TGTGCCAGCAGCCAAGAAGGTCAGCTTCCCTACGAGCAGTACTTC
CASSQEGQLPYEQYF
>17|.|TRBV3-1|TRBJ2-3|.
TGTGCCAGCAGCCATGGGCCACTCCTGGGGGTACGGTATACGCAGTATTTT
CASSHGPLLGVRYTQYF
>19|TRBD1|TRBV6-5|TRBJ1-1|.
TGTGCCAGCAGTTCCATATTGGACAGGGGCCTTTCTTCGAACACTGAAGCTTTCTTT
CASSSILDRGLSSNTEAFF
>11|.|TRBV19|TRBJ2-7|.
TGTGCCAGGGAGGAGAGCTACGAGCAGTACTTC
CAREESYEQYF
>14|.|TRBV6-6|TRBJ2-2|.
TGTGCCAGCACCCTGGGACTTATCACCGGGGAGCTGTTTTTT
CASTLGLITGELFF
>16|TRBD1|TRBV7-8|TRBJ2-2|.
TGTGCCAGCAGCCCTCGACAGGGGGCGAACACCGGGGAGCTGTTTTTT
CASSPRQGANTGELFF
>13|.|TRBV27|TRBJ2-1|.
TGTGCCAGCAGTTGGGCCCCCTACAATGAGCAGTTCTTC
CASSWAPYNEQFF
>14|TRBD1|TRBV28|TRBJ2-3|.
TGTGCCAGCATCGGGACAGGGGGTAAAGATACGCAGTATTTT
CASIGTGGKDTQYF
>15|TRBD1|TRBV5-6|TRBJ2-7|.
TGTGCCAGCAGCCCTTGGCAGGGGGCCTCATACGAGCAGTACTTC
CASSPWQGASYEQYF
>15|.|TRBV27|TRBJ2-1|.
TGTGCCAGCAGTGTAGACAGGGGCGCGGGAGGTGAGCAGTTCTTC
CASSVDRGAGGEQFF
>13|.|TRBV4-3|TRBJ2-1|.
TGCGCCAGCAGCCATATTCCGGGGGATGAGCAGTTCTTC
CASSHIPGDEQFF
>12|.|TRBV11-2|TRBJ1-1|.
TGTGCCAGCAAGAGGATAAGCCCTGAAGCTTTCTTT
CASKRISPEAFF
>14|TRBD2|TRBV27|TRBJ2-7|.
TGTGCCAGCAAGTCCCGTCTAGCGGGAGAGTGGCAGTACTTC
CASKSRLAGEWQYF
>16|TRBD2|TRBV7-8|TRBJ2-3|.
TGTGCCAGCACCTCTCACCCGCAGGGAGGGCCAGATACGCAGTATTTT
CASTSHPQGGPDTQYF
>14|.|TRBV28|TRBJ1-5|once
TGTGTCACCGACCGAAACGGGGCAAATCAGCCCCAGCATTTT
CVTDRNGANQPQHF
>13|.|TRBV19|TRBJ1-1|once
TGTGCCAGTAGTCTGAACAGGGTCACTGAAGCTTTCTTT
CASSLNRVTEAFF
>15|TRBD2|TRBV13|TRBJ2-3|.
TGTGCCAGCAGCTTAGGGCGGGAGAGTCCAGATACGCAGTATTTT
CASSLGRESPDTQYF
>16|TRBD2|TRBV2|TRBJ2-1|.
TGTGCCAGCAGTGATCCGACTAGCGGGAGGTGGGATGAGCAGTTCTTC
CASSDPTSGRWDEQFF
>13|.|TRBV20-1|TRBJ2-5|.
TGCAGTGCTAGACGATCCATGGAAGAGACCCAGTACTTC
CSARRSMEETQYF
>15|.|TRBV28|TRBJ2-7|.
TGTGCCAGCAGTGTTGTCGGTCAAGGGCCGGACGAGCAGTACTTC
CASSVVGQGPDEQYF
>13|.|TRBV24-1|TRBJ1-2|.
TGTGCCACCAGTGCTACCGGTACGGGTGGCTACACCTTC
CATSATGTGGYTF
>18|TRBD1|TRBV9|TRBJ2-3|.
TGTGCCAGCAGCTCACCGGGACAGGGGCTTTTCGGCGGTTATACGCAGTATTTT
CASSSPGQGLFGGYTQYF
>14|.|TRBV10-2|TRBJ2-6|.
TGCGCCAGCAGTCCCCGGACGGGGGCCAACGTCCTGACTTTC
CASSPRTGANVLTF
>15|.|TRBV7-6|TRBJ1-1|.
TGTGCCAGCAGCTTAGATGACAGCCCGAACACTGAAGCTTTCTTT
CASSLDDSPNTEAFF
>12|.|TRBV24-1|TRBJ2-3|.
TGTGCCACCAGTCTAAGCTCAGATACGCAGTATTTT
CATSLSSDTQYF
>18|TRBD1|TRBV9|TRBJ2-2|.
TGTGCCAGCAGCAAACCCCTTAGGACAGGGATTCGCACCGGGGAGCTGTTTTTT
CASSKPLRTGIRTGELFF
>17|TRBD2|TRBV19|TRBJ2-1|.
TGTGCCAGTAATGGGGTCGGCGGGACTAGCAGCTACAATGAGCAGTTCTTC
CASNGVGGTSSYNEQFF
>15|TRBD1|TRBV6-1|TRBJ2-7|.
TGTGCCAGCAGTGAAGAAGGACAGGGCGAGCACGAGCAGTACTTC
CASSEEGQGEHEQYF
>15|TRBD2|TRBV27|TRBJ2-1|.
TGTGCCAGCAGTTTGGGACTAGCGGGTCACAATGAGCAGTTCTTC
CASSLGLAGHNEQFF
>16|.|TRBV6-5|TRBJ2-6|.
TGTGCCAGCAGTTACTCAGAGGGAGTCGGGGCCAACGTCCTGACTTTC
CASSYSEGVGANVLTF
>16|TRBD2|TRBV7-8|TRBJ2-7|.
TGTGCCAGCAGCTCCGGGACTAGCGGGAGGGAGGACGAGCAGTACTTC
CASSSGTSGREDEQYF
>15|.|TRBV2|TRBJ2-1|.
TGTGCCAGCAGTGCGGCACCGAGCTCCTACAATGAGCAGTTCTTC
CASSAAPSSYNEQFF
>15|TRBD2|TRBV7-2|TRBJ2-7|few
TGTGCCAGCAGCTTAGAACTAGCGGGCCCCTACGAGCAGTACTTC
CASSLELAGPYEQYF
>11|.|TRBV30|TRBJ1-2|few
TGTGCCTGGAGTCTGGAGCGGGGCTACACCTTC
CAWSLERGYTF
>14|TRBD1|TRBV12-3/TRBV12-4|TRBJ2-5|.
TGTGCCAGCAGTTTCGGGGACAGGGTGGAGACCCAGTACTTC
CASSFGDRVETQYF
>17|TRBD2|TRBV7-6|TRBJ2-7|.
TGTGCCAGCGGGCCCTGGGGCGGGACTAGCCATAGGGACGAGCAGTACTTC
CASGPWGGTSHRDEQYF
>15|TRBD1|TRBV27|TRBJ1-2|.
TGTGCCAGCAGTCCGGACAGGGGAGGTTACTATGGCTACACCTTC
CASSPDRGGYYGYTF
>12|.|TRBV11-2|TRBJ1-1|.
TGTGCCAGCAGTTCGGCGAACACTGAAGCTTTCTTT
CASSSANTEAFF
>12|.|TRBV20-1|TRBJ1-2|.
TGCAGTGCTGAGGTCGGGGGGTATGGCTACACCTTC
CSAEVGGYGYTF
>14|.|TRBV20-1|TRBJ1-1|.
TGCAGTGCTTCGACCAGCAGAGGTCCTACTGAAGCTTTCTTT
CSASTSRGPTEAFF
>12|.|TRBV12-3/TRBV12-4|TRBJ1-1|.
TGTGCCAGCAGCTTCGTGGGGGCTGAAGCTTTCTTT
CASSFVGAEAFF
>13|TRBD2|TRBV12-3/TRBV12-4|TRBJ2-1|.
TGTGCCAGCAGTCCGGGACTAGCGGATGAGCAGTTCTTC
CASSPGLADEQFF
>15|.|TRBV4-2|TRBJ1-2|once
TGTGCCAGCAGCCCCTTACAGGGCGAGGCCTATGGCTACACCTTC
CASSPLQGEAYGYTF
>16|.|TRBV2|TRBJ1-4|.
TGTGCCAGCAGTACTACAGGGCCTGCAACTAATGAAAAACTGTTTTTT
CASSTTGPATNEKLFF
>13|TRBD1|TRBV11-2|TRBJ1-1|.
TGTGCCAGCAGCCACAGTGACAGGGGGGAGCCTTTCTTT
CASSHSDRGEPFF
>16|.|TRBV7-8|TRBJ1-5|.
TGTGCCAGCAGCCCAGGTGGGGCAGTCAGCAATCAGCCCCAGCATTTT
CASSPGGAVSNQPQHF
>16|.|TRBV5-1|TRBJ1-1|.
TGCGCCAGCAGCTCAAACGTACAGGGAAACTTGGCTGAAGCTTTCTTT
CASSSNVQGNLAEAFF
>16|TRBD1|TRBV10-1|TRBJ2-7|.
TGCGCCAGCAGTGACCCCCGGGACAGAAAAGAATACGAGCAGTACTTC
CASSDPRDRKEYEQYF